Shown below are 22 T cell receptor beta chains from a single sample sequenced in a study of blood T cell repertoires in COVID-19. Sequencing was performed with immunoSEQ multiplex PCR; in TCRdb, only in-frame clones are kept and a portion is missing. This repertoire shows about 82,000 clones, 85% found once; its top ten account for 15% to 20%. The sequencing input was peripheral blood. All receptors come from an elderly man with active or convalescent COVID-19.

The chain recombines TRBV19 with TRBJ2-3; 9 nucleotides align to TRBD2. Germline V gene lookup returns CDR1 LNHDA and CDR2 SQIVND (reference sequence). This CDR3 contains 13 residues. Trimming at V came to 7 bases and at J to 2 bases, leaving 1 base not matched to a gene. The chain's CDR3 is CASTSGDTDTQYF. CDR3 DNA sequence: TGTGCCAGTACTAGCGGGGACACAGATACGCAGTATTTT.

This sequence joins TRBV7-2 and TRBJ2-3; tentatively, D is TRBD2 (5 bases). Deletions cut 1 base from V and 0 bases from J, with 14 bases between. The CDR3 contains 17 residues. Per germline, CDR1 SGHTA and CDR2 FQGNSA. The CDR3 sequence: CASSLDGGIPSTDTQYF. CDR3 nucleotide sequence: TGTGCCAGCAGCTTAGATGGAGGTATTCCTAGCACAGATACGCAGTATTTT. The full variable domain, with the rest looked up from reference TRBV7-2 and TRBJ2-3, is GAGVSQSPSNKVTEKGKDVELRCDPISGHTALYWYRQSLGQGLEFLIYFQGNSAPDKSGLPSDRFSAERTGGSVSTLTIQRTQQEDSAVYLCASSLDGGIPSTDTQYFGPGTRLTVL.

For this clone: One junction end does not reproduce the germline sequence, and a read error may be involved. The chain combines TRBV2 with TRBJ2-1; either TRBD1 or TRBD2 may fit D (7 bases each). The CDR3 spans 15 residues. In germline, CDR1 is SNHLY, CDR2 FYNNEI. CDR3 sequence (DNA): TGTGCCAACAGTGACAGGGCTCCGGGGGGTGGTGAGCAGTTCTTC. Its translation: CANSDRAPGGGEQFF.

This chain connects TRBV19 to TRBJ1-3, with D unclear. The CDR3 totals 14 residues. Germline V gives CDR1 LNHDA, CDR2 SQIVND (reference sequence). V dropped 1 base and J dropped 4 bases, with 8 bases sitting between them. The CDR3 region has the DNA TGTGCCAGTAGTATAGGGAGAATCGGAAACACCATATATTTT. Translated: CASSIGRIGNTIYF.

V gene TRBV12-5 combines with J gene TRBJ2-5, with D hard to call. Between the trimmed V and J ends, which lost 3 bases and 0 bases, there was a span of 8 bases. The CDR3 totals 14 residues. Germline V gene lookup returns CDR1 LGHNT and CDR2 FRNRAP. For the CDR3, the DNA is TGTGCTAGTGGTTTATGGCAGAACCAAGAGACCCAGTACTTC. Protein product: CASGLWQNQETQYF.

This clone was counted once. V gene TRBV18 combines with J gene TRBJ2-2; D ambiguous. The CDR3 contains 14 residues. V gave up 8 bases and J gave up 1 base, with 11 bases separating them. CDR1 is KGHSH, CDR2 LQKENI, per germline. CDR3 sequence reads: CASQISGNTGELFF. The CDR3 nucleotides are TGTGCCAGCCAGATCTCGGGGAACACCGGGGAGCTGTTTTTT.

The chain combines TRBV2 with TRBJ1-5, with D hard to call. V gave up 11 bases and J gave up 9 bases, with 8 bases separating them. This CDR3 has 9 residues. CDR1 SNHLY and CDR2 FYNNEI come from the germline V gene. CDR3 amino acids: CAFPRPQHF. In nucleotides, the CDR3 is TGTGCCTTCCCTCGGCCCCAGCATTTT. The whole variable domain, filled in from reference TRBV2 and TRBJ1-5, reads EPEVTQTPSHQVTQMGQEVILRCVPISNHLYFYWYRQILGQKVEFLVSFYNNEISEKSEIFDDQFSVERPDGSNFTLKIRSTKLEDSAMYFCAFPRPQHFGDGTRLSIL.

The V gene is TRBV6-5, the J gene TRBJ2-3; a weak D match, TRBD1 (6 bases). Between the trimmed V and J ends, which lost 6 bases and 9 bases, there was a span of 19 bases. Germline V gene sequence: CDR1 MNHEY, CDR2 SVGAGI. CDR3 size: 14 residues. The CDR3: CASRETGSTRTQYF. CDR3 DNA sequence: TGTGCCAGCAGGGAGACAGGTTCCACGCGGACGCAGTATTTT.

The chain couples TRBV7-2 to TRBJ2-3; D may be TRBD2 (6 bases). There are 16 residues in the CDR3. V was trimmed by 2 bases and J by 2 bases, leaving 14 bases between them. From germline, CDR1 is SGHTA and CDR2 FQGNSA. The CDR3, as DNA: TGTGCCAGCAGCTTAACCCGGGAGTCCTCCACAGATACGCAGTATTTT. Protein: CASSLTRESSTDTQYF.

This clone was detected once. This rearrangement joins TRBV30 to TRBJ1-4; weak D call: TRBD1 (6 bases). The germline V and J ends were trimmed by 3 bases and 1 base, with 12 bases remaining between them. This CDR3 spans 15 amino acids. The germline CDR1 and CDR2 sequences are GTSNPN and SVGIG (reference sequence). CDR3 nucleotide sequence: TGTGCCTGGAGCGCCGGGGGGCGAACTAATGAAAAACTGTTTTTT. Translated: CAWSAGGRTNEKLFF.

The J gene is TRBJ1-4, the V gene TRBV6-1, with D unclear. V was cut by 2 bases and J by 8 bases, with 6 bases left in between. Germline V gene data show CDR1 as MNHNS and CDR2 as SASEGT. The CDR3 is 12 residues long. CDR3 nucleotide sequence: TGTGCCAGCAGTGAACTTAGCGAAAAACTGTTTTTT. As protein: CASSELSEKLFF.

This chain connects TRBV15 to TRBJ1-3; D call uncertain. V dropped 0 bases and J dropped 0 bases, with 6 bases sitting between them. CDR1 and CDR2 (germline): LNHNV, YYDKDF (reference sequence). The CDR3 covers 15 residues. The CDR3 region is CATSRDPDSGNTIYF. DNA of the CDR3: TGTGCCACCAGCAGAGATCCAGACTCTGGAAACACCATATATTTT.

The chain carries TRBV6-1 and TRBJ2-7, with D possibly TRBD1 on 5 matching bases. V was pared by 1 base and J by 2 bases, with 9 bases between. The germline V gene has CDR1 MNHNS and CDR2 SASEGT. The CDR3 runs 14 residues. The chain's CDR3 is CASSEGPGTYEQYV. CDR3 in DNA: TGTGCCAGCAGTGAAGGTCCAGGGACCTACGAGCAGTACGTC.

V is TRBV7-2 and J is TRBJ2-2, with TRBD1 matching over 11 bases. Trimming cost V 5 bases and J 1 base; bases outside gene matches: 9. Germline-derived CDR1 and CDR2 are SGHTA and FQGNSA. This CDR3 region has 18 residues. CDR3 DNA: TGTGCCAGCAGCAACGGACAGGGGGCAGGATTGAACACCGGGGAGCTGTTTTTT. This sequence encodes CASSNGQGAGLNTGELFF. Looking up the rest from reference TRBV7-2 and TRBJ2-2 gives the full variable domain: GAGVSQSPSNKVTEKGKDVELRCDPISGHTALYWYRQSLGQGLEFLIYFQGNSAPDKSGLPSDRFSAERTGGSVSTLTIQRTQQEDSAVYLCASSNGQGAGLNTGELFFGEGSRLTVL.

The chain is built from TRBV6-1 and TRBJ2-3, with D possibly TRBD2 on 5 matching bases. The CDR3 consists of 15 residues. Germline V gives CDR1 MNHNS, CDR2 SASEGT. Trimming took 3 bases from V and 0 from J, leaving 10 bases between them. The CDR3 protein is CASSELRGSTDTQYF. Written as DNA, the CDR3 is TGTGCCAGCAGTGAGCTACGGGGTAGCACAGATACGCAGTATTTT.

The chain couples TRBV7-9 to TRBJ1-2; TRBD1 matches 12 bases. The CDR3 contains 16 residues. Germline V gene data show CDR1 as SEHNR and CDR2 as FQNEAQ (reference sequence). V was clipped by 5 bases and J by 6 bases; unmatched bases: 10. The CDR3 is CASSQPGQGASDGYTF. CDR3 nucleotide sequence: TGTGCCAGCAGCCAACCGGGACAGGGGGCTTCTGATGGCTACACCTTC.

This chain's CDR3 is CASSIRQSVDTQYF. The DNA of the CDR3 is TGTGCCAGCAGCATACGACAAAGTGTAGATACGCAGTATTTT. The chain uses TRBV7-9 and TRBJ2-3; D gene ambiguous. This CDR3 has 14 amino acids. Trimming pared 5 bases from V and 5 bases from J, leaving 14 bases between. CDR1 and CDR2 (germline): SEHNR, FQNEAQ (reference sequence).

The chain links TRBV18 to TRBJ2-2; 8 nucleotides agree with TRBD1. The ends lost 3 bases at V and 4 bases at J; junction bases unmatched: 4. This CDR3 comprises 15 residues. Germline CDR1 KGHSH, CDR2 LQKENI. DNA for the CDR3: TGTGCCAGCTCACCCAGGGGGCCGAGCACCGGGGAGCTGTTTTTT. Translating gives CASSPRGPSTGELFF.

This chain links TRBV28 with TRBJ2-3; D unclear. The CDR3 extends over 15 amino acids. V lost 1 base and J 0 bases, leaving 8 bases between the germline ends. CDR1 MDHEN and CDR2 SYDVKM come from the germline V gene. The chain's CDR3 is CASSLSGFSTDTQYF. The DNA for the CDR3 is TGTGCCAGCAGTTTATCCGGGTTTAGCACAGATACGCAGTATTTT.

This rearrangement joins TRBV5-1 to TRBJ2-2; a weak D match, TRBD1 (6 bases). CDR1 and CDR2 (germline): SGHRS, YFSETQ. V was clipped by 7 bases and J by 1 base, with 11 bases between them. The CDR3 has 14 residues. The CDR3 nucleotides read TGCGCCAGCGGCCCGGGACAGAACACCGGGGAGCTGTTTTTT. Encoded protein: CASGPGQNTGELFF.

The gene calls are TRBV5-1 and TRBJ2-3, with a possible D match to TRBD1 (6 bases). Germline CDR1 is SGHRS and CDR2 is YFSETQ. V was clipped by 3 bases and J by 3 bases, with 14 bases between them. The CDR3 extends over 15 amino acids. CDR3 residues: CASSSEGVRTDTQYF. DNA of the CDR3: TGCGCCAGCAGCTCTGAGGGGGTGAGAACAGATACGCAGTATTTT.

The chain carries TRBV24-1 and TRBJ2-5, with 13 bases aligning to TRBD2. This CDR3 has 17 amino acids. V lost 5 bases and J lost 4; bases outside the gene matches: 9. Germline loops: CDR1 KGHDR, CDR2 SFDVKD. The CDR3 loop reads CATSVPRTSGRPETQYF. The CDR3 DNA is TGTGCCACCAGTGTTCCCCGGACTAGCGGGAGACCAGAGACCCAGTACTTC.